This T cell receptor beta chain was recovered during a study of radiotherapy plus CTLA-4 blockade in lung cancer. Sequenced by immunoSEQ multiplex PCR; TCRdb stores in-frame clones only, minus some. The repertoire has some 40,000 clones, 77% of them found once; the top ten carry about 2.7%. The V end lost 1 base, the J end lost 5 bases, and 14 bases lay between the germline ends. This CDR3 is built from 15 residues. Germline CDR1 and CDR2: LGHNA and YNFKEQ. This clone was seen a single time. The chain is built from TRBV4-2 and TRBJ2-5; tentatively, D is TRBD2 (7 bases). The source material was peripheral blood, sampled from a patient treated with radiotherapy plus ipilimumab. The source is a human donor with non-small cell lung cancer whose response to radiotherapy plus ipilimumab could not be evaluated. CDR3 DNA sequence: TGTGCCAGCAGCCAAGTACCCGGGGGGCGGGAGACCCAGTACTTC. Translated, it gives CASSQVPGGRETQYF.